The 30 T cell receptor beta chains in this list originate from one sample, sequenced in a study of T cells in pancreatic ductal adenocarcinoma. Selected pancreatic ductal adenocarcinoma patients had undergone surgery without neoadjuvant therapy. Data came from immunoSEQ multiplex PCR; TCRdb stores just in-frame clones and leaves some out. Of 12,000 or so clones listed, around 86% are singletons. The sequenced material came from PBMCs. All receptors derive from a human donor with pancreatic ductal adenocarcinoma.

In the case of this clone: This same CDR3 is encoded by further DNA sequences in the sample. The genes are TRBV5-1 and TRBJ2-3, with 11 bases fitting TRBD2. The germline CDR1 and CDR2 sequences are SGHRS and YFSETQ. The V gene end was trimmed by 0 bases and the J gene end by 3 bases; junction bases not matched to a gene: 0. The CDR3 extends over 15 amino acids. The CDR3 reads CASSLVAGGTDTQYF. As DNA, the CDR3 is TGCGCCAGCAGCTTGGTAGCGGGAGGGACAGATACGCAGTATTTT.

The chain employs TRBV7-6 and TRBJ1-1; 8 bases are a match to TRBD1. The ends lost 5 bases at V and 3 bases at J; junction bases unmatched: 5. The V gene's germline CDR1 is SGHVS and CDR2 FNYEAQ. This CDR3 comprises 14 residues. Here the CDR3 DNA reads TGTGCCAGCAGCGAGACAGGGGCCTACACTGAAGCTTTCTTT. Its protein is CASSETGAYTEAFF.

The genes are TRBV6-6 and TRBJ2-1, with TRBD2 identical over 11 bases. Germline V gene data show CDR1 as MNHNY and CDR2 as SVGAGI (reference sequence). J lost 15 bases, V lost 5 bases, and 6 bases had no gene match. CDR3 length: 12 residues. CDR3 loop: CASSQSSGRPFF. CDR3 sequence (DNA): TGTGCCAGCAGTCAATCTAGCGGGAGGCCGTTCTTC.

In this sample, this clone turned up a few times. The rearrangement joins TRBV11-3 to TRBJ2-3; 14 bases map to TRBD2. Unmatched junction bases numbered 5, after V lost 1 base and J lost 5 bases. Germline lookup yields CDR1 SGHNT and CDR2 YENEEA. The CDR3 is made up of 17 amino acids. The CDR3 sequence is CASSLGGGLAGVDTQYF. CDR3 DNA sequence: TGTGCCAGCAGCTTAGGAGGGGGACTAGCGGGAGTAGATACGCAGTATTTT.

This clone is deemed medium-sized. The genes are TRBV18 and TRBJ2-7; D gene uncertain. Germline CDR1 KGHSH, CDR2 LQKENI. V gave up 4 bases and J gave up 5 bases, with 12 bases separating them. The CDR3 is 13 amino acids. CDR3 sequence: CASSREVGNEQYF. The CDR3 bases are TGTGCCAGCTCACGGGAAGTAGGGAACGAGCAGTACTTC.

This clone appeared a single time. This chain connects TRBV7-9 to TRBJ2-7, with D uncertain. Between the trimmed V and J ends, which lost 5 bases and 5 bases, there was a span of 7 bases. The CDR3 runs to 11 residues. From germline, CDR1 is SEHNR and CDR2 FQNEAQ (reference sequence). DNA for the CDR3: TGTGCCAGCAGCCCCGTAAACGAGCAGTACTTC. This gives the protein CASSPVNEQYF.

The DNA for the CDR3 is TGTGCCAGCAGCTCCCCCCCGAGGGCGGGGGGGAAGGATACGCAGTATTTT. It translates to CASSSPPRAGGKDTQYF. The genes are TRBV7-2 and TRBJ2-3; 9 bases line up with TRBD2. Germline loops: CDR1 SGHTA, CDR2 FQGNSA. The trim removed 4 bases at V and 6 bases at J, leaving 14 bases unmatched. CDR3 length: 17 amino acids. The whole variable domain, remainder taken from reference TRBV7-2 and TRBJ2-3, is GAGVSQSPSNKVTEKGKDVELRCDPISGHTALYWYRQSLGQGLEFLIYFQGNSAPDKSGLPSDRFSAERTGGSVSTLTIQRTQQEDSAVYLCASSSPPRAGGKDTQYFGPGTRLTVL.

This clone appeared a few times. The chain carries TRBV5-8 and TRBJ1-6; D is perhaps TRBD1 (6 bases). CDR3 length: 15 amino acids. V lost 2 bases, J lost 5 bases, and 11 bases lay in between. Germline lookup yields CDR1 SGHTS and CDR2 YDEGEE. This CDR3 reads CASSLRGNDNSPLHF. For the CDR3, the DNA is TGTGCCAGCAGCTTAAGGGGGAATGATAATTCACCCCTCCACTTT.

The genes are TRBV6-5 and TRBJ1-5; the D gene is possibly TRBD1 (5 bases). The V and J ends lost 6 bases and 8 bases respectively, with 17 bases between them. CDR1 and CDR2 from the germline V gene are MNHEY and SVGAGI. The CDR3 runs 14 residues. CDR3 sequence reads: CASRAGTLNKPQHF. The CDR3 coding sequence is TGTGCCAGCAGGGCCGGGACTCTGAATAAGCCCCAGCATTTT.

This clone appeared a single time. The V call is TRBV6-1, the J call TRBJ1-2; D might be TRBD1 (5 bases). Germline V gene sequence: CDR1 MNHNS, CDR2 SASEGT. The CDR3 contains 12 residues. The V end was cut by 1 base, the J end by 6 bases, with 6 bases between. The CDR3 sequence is CASSEVGDGYTF. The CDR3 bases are TGTGCCAGCAGTGAAGTAGGGGATGGCTACACCTTC.

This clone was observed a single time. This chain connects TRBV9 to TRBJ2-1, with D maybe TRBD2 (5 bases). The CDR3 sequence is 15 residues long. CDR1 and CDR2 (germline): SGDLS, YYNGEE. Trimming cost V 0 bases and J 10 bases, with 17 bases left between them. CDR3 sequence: CASSVEDQSSGEQFF. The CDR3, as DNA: TGTGCCAGCAGCGTAGAGGATCAATCCTCGGGGGAGCAGTTCTTC. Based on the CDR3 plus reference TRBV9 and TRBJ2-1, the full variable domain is DSGVTQTPKHLITATGQRVTLRCSPRSGDLSVYWYQQSLDQGLQFLIQYYNGEERAKGNILERFSAQQFPDLHSELNLSSLELGDSALYFCASSVEDQSSGEQFFGPGTRLTVL.

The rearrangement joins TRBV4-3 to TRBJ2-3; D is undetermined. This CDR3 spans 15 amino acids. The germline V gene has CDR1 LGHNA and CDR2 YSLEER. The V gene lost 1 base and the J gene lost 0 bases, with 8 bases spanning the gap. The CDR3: CASSQGPASTDTQYF. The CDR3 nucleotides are TGCGCCAGCAGCCAAGGGCCAGCTAGCACAGATACGCAGTATTTT.

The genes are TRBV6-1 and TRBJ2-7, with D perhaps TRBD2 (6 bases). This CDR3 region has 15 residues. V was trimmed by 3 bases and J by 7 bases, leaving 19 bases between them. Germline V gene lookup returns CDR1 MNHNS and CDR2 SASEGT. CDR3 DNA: TGTGCCAGCAGTGATCCCCCTGGCGGGGCGGGAGAGCAGTACTTC. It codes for CASSDPPGGAGEQYF.

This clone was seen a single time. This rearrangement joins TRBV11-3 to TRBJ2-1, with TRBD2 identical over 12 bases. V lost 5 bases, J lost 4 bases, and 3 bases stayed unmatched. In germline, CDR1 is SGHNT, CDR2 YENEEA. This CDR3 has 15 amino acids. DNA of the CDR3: TGTGCCAGCAGCCACGGACTAGCGGGATACAATGAGCAGTTCTTC. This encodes CASSHGLAGYNEQFF.

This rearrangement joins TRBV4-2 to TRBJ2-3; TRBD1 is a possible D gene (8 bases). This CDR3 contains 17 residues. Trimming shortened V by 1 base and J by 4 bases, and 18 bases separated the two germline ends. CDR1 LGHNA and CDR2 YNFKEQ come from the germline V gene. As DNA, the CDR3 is TGTGCCAGCAGCCAAGCCCCAGGGGGCGGGGGACCAGATACGCAGTATTTT. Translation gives CASSQAPGGGGPDTQYF.

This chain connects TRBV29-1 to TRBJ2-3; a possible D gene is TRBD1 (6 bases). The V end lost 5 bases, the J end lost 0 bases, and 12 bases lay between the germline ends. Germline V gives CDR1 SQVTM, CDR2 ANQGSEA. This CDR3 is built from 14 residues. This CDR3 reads CSVSGVTSTDTQYF. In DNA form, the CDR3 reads TGCAGCGTTTCAGGGGTCACTAGCACAGATACGCAGTATTTT.

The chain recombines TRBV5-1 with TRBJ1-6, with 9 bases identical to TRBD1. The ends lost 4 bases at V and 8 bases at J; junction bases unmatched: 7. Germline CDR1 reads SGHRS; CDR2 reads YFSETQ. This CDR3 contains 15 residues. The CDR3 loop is CASSPSGTGYSPLHF. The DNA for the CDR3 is TGCGCCAGCAGCCCATCCGGGACAGGGTATTCACCCCTCCACTTT.

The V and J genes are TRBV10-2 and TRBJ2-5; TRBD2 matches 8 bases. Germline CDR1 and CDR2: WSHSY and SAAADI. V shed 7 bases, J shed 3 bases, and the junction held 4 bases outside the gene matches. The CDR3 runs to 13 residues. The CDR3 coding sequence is TGCGCCAGCAAACGCGGGGGGAAAGAGACCCAGTACTTC. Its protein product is CASKRGGKETQYF.

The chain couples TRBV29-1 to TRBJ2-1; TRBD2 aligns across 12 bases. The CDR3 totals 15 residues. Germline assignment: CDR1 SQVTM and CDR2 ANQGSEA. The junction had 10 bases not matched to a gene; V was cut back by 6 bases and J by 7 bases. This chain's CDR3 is CSVARLAGVRNEQFF. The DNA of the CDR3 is TGCAGCGTCGCCAGACTAGCGGGGGTACGAAATGAGCAGTTCTTC.

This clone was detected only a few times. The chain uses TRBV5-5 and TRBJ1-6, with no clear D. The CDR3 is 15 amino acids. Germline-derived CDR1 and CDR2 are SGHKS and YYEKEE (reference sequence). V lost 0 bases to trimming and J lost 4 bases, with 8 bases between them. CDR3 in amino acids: CASSLAAEYNSPLHF. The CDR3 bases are TGTGCCAGCAGCTTGGCGGCGGAGTATAATTCACCCCTCCACTTT.

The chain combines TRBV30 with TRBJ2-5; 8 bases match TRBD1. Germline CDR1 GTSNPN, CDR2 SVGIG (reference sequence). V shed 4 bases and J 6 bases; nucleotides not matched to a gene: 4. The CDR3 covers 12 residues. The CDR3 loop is CAWNRGDQTQYF. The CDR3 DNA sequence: TGTGCCTGGAACAGGGGGGACCAGACCCAGTACTTC.

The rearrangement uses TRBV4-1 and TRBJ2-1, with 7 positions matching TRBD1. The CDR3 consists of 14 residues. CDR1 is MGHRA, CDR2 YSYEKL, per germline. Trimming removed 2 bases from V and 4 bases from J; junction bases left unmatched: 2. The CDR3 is CASSQQTGYNEQFF. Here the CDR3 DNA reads TGCGCCAGCAGCCAACAGACAGGGTACAATGAGCAGTTCTTC.

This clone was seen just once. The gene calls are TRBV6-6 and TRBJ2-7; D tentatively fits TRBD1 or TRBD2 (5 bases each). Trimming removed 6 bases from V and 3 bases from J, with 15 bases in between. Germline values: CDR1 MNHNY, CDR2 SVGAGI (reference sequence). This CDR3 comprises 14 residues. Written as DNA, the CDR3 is TGTGCCAGCAGACCCGGGGCGATGAACTACGAGCAGTACTTC. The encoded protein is CASRPGAMNYEQYF.

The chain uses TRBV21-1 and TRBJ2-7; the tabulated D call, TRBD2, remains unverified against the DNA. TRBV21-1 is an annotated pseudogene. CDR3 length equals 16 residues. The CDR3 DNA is TGTGCCAGCAGACTAGCCCTTACCGAAAACTCCTACGAGCAGTACTTC. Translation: CASRLALTENSYEQYF.

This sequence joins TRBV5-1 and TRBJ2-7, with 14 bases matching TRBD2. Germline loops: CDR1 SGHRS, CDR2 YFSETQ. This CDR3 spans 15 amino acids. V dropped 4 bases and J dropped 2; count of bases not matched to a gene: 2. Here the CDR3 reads CASSPTSGRAYEQYF. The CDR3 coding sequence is TGCGCCAGCAGCCCGACTAGCGGGAGGGCCTACGAGCAGTACTTC.

The CDR3 loop is CASKTGNSYEQYF. The CDR3 nucleotides read TGTGCCAGCAAGACAGGGAACTCCTACGAGCAGTACTTC. The chain joins TRBV19 to TRBJ2-7; 7 bases align to TRBD1. Germline CDR1 LNHDA, CDR2 SQIVND (reference sequence). Trimming took 9 bases from V and 0 from J; bases not matched to a gene: 5. This CDR3 has 13 residues.

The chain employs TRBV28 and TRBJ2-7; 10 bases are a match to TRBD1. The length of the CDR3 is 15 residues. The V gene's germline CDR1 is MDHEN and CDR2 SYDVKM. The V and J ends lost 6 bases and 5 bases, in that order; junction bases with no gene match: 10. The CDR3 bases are TGTGCCAGCAGCCTCACGGACAGGGGGGTAGACGAGCAGTACTTC. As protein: CASSLTDRGVDEQYF.

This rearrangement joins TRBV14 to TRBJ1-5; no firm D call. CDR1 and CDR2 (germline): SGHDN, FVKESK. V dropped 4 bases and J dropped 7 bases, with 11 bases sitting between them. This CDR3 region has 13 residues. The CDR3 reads CASSLAPRQPQHF. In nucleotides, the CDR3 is TGTGCCAGCAGCCTGGCTCCCCGACAGCCCCAGCATTTT.

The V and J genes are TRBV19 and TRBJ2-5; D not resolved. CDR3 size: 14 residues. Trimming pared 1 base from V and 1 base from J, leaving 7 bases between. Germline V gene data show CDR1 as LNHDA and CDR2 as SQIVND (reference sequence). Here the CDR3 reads CASSIGSGQETQYF. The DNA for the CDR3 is TGTGCCAGTAGTATAGGGTCAGGCCAAGAGACCCAGTACTTC.

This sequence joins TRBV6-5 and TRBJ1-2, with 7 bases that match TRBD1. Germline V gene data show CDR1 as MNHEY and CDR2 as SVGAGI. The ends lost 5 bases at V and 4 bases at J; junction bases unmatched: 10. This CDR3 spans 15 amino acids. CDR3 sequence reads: CASSVGWGQSYGYTF. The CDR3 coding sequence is TGTGCCAGCAGTGTCGGCTGGGGACAGAGCTATGGCTACACCTTC.